The present entry profiles one T cell receptor beta chain with its context. Its cognate antigen is unknown. The data originate from a study of cytomegalovirus exposure and HLA in healthy donors. The CDR3 contains 12 residues. Deletions cut 3 bases from V and 6 bases from J, with 8 bases between. Germline CDR1 SGHTA, CDR2 FQGNSA. Study-wide findings and caveats: The study flagged some 170 TCR beta chains as cytomegalovirus-associated.

60 Vbeta and 13 Jbeta primers were used in PCR. Method: immunoSEQ multiplex PCR; TCRdb's copy keeps in-frame clones and lacks some. This sample carries about 190,000 clones, roughly four fifths of them seen once, and the ten largest clones take about 3.1%. Donors had nominal health at sampling but likely had unrecorded immune exposures. Sequencing input: PBMCs. The sequence derives from a woman between 25 and 40 years old in good health and CMV-seropositive. The V gene is TRBV7-2, the J gene TRBJ1-2; tentative D call: TRBD1 (5 bases). CDR3 sequence: CASSLTGDGYTF. CDR3 sequence (DNA): TGTGCCAGCAGCTTGACGGGGGATGGCTACACCTTC.